This T cell receptor (beta chain) was recorded in a study of blood T cell repertoires in COVID-19. About the research overall: Specimens from acute and convalescent COVID-19 originated in the United States, Italy and Spain.

Profiling relied on immunoSEQ multiplex PCR, and the TCRdb table lists in-frame clones only, not all of them. This sample carries 84,000 or so clones, roughly 80% of them seen once, and the ten largest clones take roughly 50%. The origin of this receptor is a human donor in a cohort sampled during active COVID-19. Sequenced: peripheral blood.

The chain's CDR3 is CASSSLRRGGHNEQFF. The CDR3 coding sequence is TGTGCCAGCAGTTCTCTTCGCAGGGGCGGCCACAATGAGCAGTTCTTC. The V gene is TRBV28, the J gene TRBJ2-1; possible D gene TRBD1, 6 bases. The length of the CDR3 is 16 residues. The germline gives CDR1 MDHEN, CDR2 SYDVKM. V was clipped by 4 bases and J by 5 bases, with 18 bases between them.